This T cell receptor beta chain is from a study of vaccination and CD4 T cells after COVID-19. Study-wide background: Convalescent persons amounted to six males plus four females, two of whom were Hispanic. A median of around 70 days (range 14 to 241) separated dose two from the taking of post-vaccine samples. The authors exposed cells to overlapping spike peptides derived from SARS-CoV-2, HCoV-NL63, HCoV-OC43 and HCoV-229E. Study-level findings and limits: Convalescent patients displayed a median roughly 88% of reactive clones emerging only post-vaccination.

To note about this clonotype: What it binds is unknown.

This CDR3 has 14 residues. The V end was cut by 3 bases, the J end by 2 bases, with 10 bases between. Per the germline V gene, CDR1 is KGHSH and CDR2 is LQKENI. Oncomine TCR Beta short-read sequencing was applied to DNA from cultured CD4+ T cells. In TCRdb, the PCR reads were re-called with MiXCR into one record per CDR3 protein. The sample holds 8,000 to 8,500 distinct CDR3 sequences, 57% seen once. Specified treatment: roughly 10-day PBMC culture with coronavirus spike peptide pools or control peptides (ViraFEST assay). The receptor's source is a human donor who had recovered from COVID-19. V and J are TRBV18 and TRBJ2-5; no definite D call. Sequenced: CD4+ T cells from blood, cultured in vitro. This CDR3 is CASSPPVVQETQYF. DNA of the CDR3: TGTGCCAGCTCACCCCCGGTCGTACAAGAGACCCAGTACTTC.